Listed here is a single T cell receptor beta chain. Its antigen remains unidentified. The entry originates in a study of T cells in tuberculosis. Overall study: The T cells targeted glucose monomycolate, a mycobacterial lipid, via CD1B. Study-level points and caveats: GMM-specific TCRs were nearer to active tuberculosis alpha repertoires, suggesting expansion.

The CDR3 extends over 15 amino acids. Germline lookup yields CDR1 MGHDK and CDR2 SYGVNS. Trimming cost V 10 bases and J 0 bases, with 17 bases left between them. Time point here: new active TB diagnosis, blood taken before or within 7 days of starting treatment. Patients were newly diagnosed, HIV-seronegative, and aged 18 or older. Tuberculosis was confirmed by positive sputum smear and/or M. tuberculosis culture. The protocol was immunoSEQ multiplex PCR, while the TCRdb copy is restricted to in-frame clones and leaves out a portion. The sample has under 45,000 clones, approximately 90% seen once. This TCR was recovered from an adult with tuberculosis. The specimen comprised PBMCs, sampled at tuberculosis diagnosis. The V gene is TRBV25-1, the J gene TRBJ2-3; possibly TRBD2 for D (7 bases). In DNA, the CDR3 is TGTGCCACCAGCCCGGGGGGCACTAGCACAGATACGCAGTATTTT. Protein: CATSPGGTSTDTQYF.